This passage covers 2 T cell receptor beta chains from one sample sequenced in a study of shared clonotypes between healthy human individuals. TCRdb's copy holds only in-frame clones and misses some; the assay was immunoSEQ multiplex PCR. The top ten hold about 0.13% of the sample, which has about 2.4 million clones, roughly nine tenths seen once. The sequencing input was naive CD4+ T cells sorted from blood. Specified subset: CD45RA+ positively selected. These receptors were collected from a young man in good health.

This rearrangement joins TRBV27 to TRBJ2-3; 7 nucleotides line up with TRBD1. The trim removed 7 bases at V and 2 bases at J, leaving 12 bases unmatched. CDR3 length equals 16 residues. Germline assignment: CDR1 MNHEY and CDR2 SMNVEV (reference sequence). CDR3 nucleotides: TGTGCCAGCACACCCCTTGGGACAGTAGTCACAGATACGCAGTATTTT. This sequence encodes CASTPLGTVVTDTQYF.

The genes are TRBV5-1 and TRBJ1-3, with D hard to call. The germline V and J ends were trimmed by 4 bases and 0 bases, with 14 bases remaining between them. This CDR3 spans 16 amino acids. Germline loops: CDR1 SGHRS, CDR2 YFSETQ. This CDR3 is CASSTGSSNSGNTIYF. The CDR3 region has the DNA TGCGCCAGCAGCACCGGGTCCTCCAACTCTGGAAACACCATATATTTT.